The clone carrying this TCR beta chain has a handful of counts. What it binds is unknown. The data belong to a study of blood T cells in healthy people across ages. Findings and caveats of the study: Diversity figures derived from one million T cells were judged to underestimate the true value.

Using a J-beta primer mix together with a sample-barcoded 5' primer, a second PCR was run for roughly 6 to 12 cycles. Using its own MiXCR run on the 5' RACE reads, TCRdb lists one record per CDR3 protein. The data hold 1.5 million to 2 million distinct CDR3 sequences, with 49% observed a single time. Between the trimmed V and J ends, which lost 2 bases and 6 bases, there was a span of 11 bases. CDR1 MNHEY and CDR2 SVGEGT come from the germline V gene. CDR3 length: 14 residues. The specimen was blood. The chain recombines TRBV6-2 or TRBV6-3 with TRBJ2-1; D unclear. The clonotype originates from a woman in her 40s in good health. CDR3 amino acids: CASSYIGLVNEQFF. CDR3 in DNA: TGTGCCAGCAGTTACATCGGTTTGGTCAATGAGCAGTTCTTC.